This T cell receptor beta chain is drawn from a study of human T cells and chemical hapten exposure. A single record per CDR3 protein comes from TCRdb applying MiXCR to the RACE reads. The data hold about 80,000 distinct CDR3 sequences, with around 13% observed a single time. V was shortened by 0 bases and J by 2 bases, with 12 bases between the two germline ends. CDR1 and CDR2 (germline): MNHEY, SVGEGT. The CDR3 is 16 residues long. Specified time point: pre-sensitization, week 0. Treatment noted: therapeutic diphenylcyclopropenone sensitization with weekly scalp DPC. This clonotype was found a few times.

The chain joins TRBV6-2 or TRBV6-3 to TRBJ2-3; no definite D call. The sequencing here drew on whole blood, taken in connection with sensitization to the hapten diphenylcyclopropenone (DPC). The sequence was obtained from a woman between 50 and 59 years old with alopecia areata. Some clones in this sample may be carry-over from other donors' samples. CDR3 sequence: CASSYSKRTFTDTQYF. The CDR3 bases are TGTGCCAGCAGTTACTCGAAACGGACCTTCACAGATACGCAGTATTTT.